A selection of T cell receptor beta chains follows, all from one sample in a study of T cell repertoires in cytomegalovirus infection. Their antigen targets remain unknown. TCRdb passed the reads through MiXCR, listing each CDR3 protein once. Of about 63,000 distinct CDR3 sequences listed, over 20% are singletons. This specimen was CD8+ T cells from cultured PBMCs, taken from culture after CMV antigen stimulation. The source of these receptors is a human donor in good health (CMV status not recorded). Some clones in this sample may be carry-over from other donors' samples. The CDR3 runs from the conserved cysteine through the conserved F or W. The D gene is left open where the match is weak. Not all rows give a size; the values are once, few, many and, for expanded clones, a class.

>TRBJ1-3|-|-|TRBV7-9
TGTGCCAGCAGCTTTCGTGGCAGTCAAAGCTCTGGAAACACCATATATTTT
CASSFRGSQSSGNTIYF
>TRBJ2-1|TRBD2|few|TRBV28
TGTGCCAGCAGTTGGGGACTAGCGGGGGGATCCTACAATGAGCAGTTCTTC
CASSWGLAGGSYNEQFF
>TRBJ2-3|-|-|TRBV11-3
TGTGCCAGCAGCTTAGAGTGCACAAACACAGATACGCAGTATTTT
CASSLECTNTDTQYF
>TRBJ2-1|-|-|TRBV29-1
TGCAGCGTTGAAGGGGGGCAGGGAAGCTCCTACAATGAGCAGTTCTTC
CSVEGGQGSSYNEQFF
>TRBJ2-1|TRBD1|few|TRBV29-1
TGCAGCGTCCCAACAGGGGGCCCCTACAATGAGCAGTTCTTC
CSVPTGGPYNEQFF
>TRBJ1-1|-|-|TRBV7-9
TGTGCCAGCAGCTTGCACGAGGGAGGGGTCACTGAAGCTTTCTTT
CASSLHEGGVTEAFF
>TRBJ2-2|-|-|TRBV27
TGTGCCAGCAGTTTTACGGGGGACACCGGGGAGCTGTTTTTT
CASSFTGDTGELFF
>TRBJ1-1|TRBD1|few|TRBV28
TGTGCCAGCAGTCCCCTCAAACCAAGCAGGGGGCAAGGGGAAGCTTTCTTT
CASSPLKPSRGQGEAFF
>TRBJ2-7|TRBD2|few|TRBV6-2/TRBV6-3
TGTGCCAGCGCGGGACTAGCGTTCTCCTACGAGCAGTACTTC
CASAGLAFSYEQYF
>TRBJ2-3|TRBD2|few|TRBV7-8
TGTGCCAGCAGCTTACTAGCAGTTGGGGGGGACACGCAGTATTTT
CASSLLAVGGDTQYF
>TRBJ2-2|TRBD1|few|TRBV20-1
TGCAGTGCTAGAGATCCCTCCTTGGGACAGGGATATCACACCGGGGAGCTGTTTTTT
CSARDPSLGQGYHTGELFF
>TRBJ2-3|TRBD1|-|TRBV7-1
TGTGCCAGCAGCCTGTGGACAGGGAGAAGAGATACGAAGTATTTT
CASSLWTGRRDTKYF